The present T cell receptor (beta chain) was sequenced within a study of cytomegalovirus exposure and HLA in healthy donors (dated by TCRdb to about 2017). Study-wide context: In an earlier analysis of roughly 500 of the donors, approximately 260 Gb of sequence data and 100 million or so unique TCR beta sequences from some 170 million T cells were reported. Approximately 300 gigabases of sequencing data and tens of millions of unique TCR sequences made up an early release that covered some 640 HLA-typed donors. Among the approximately 400 genotyped donors, around 79% belonged to the genetic ancestry cluster associated with self-reported Caucasian donors. The study was designed to test whether signatures of past pathogen exposure could be identified by cataloging public T cell receptors. The study profiled the T cell repertoires of hundreds of subjects by immunosequencing and related them to cytomegalovirus serostatus. A separate validation cohort of over 95 different subjects was used in addition to the approximately 640-subject first cohort. To predict cytomegalovirus infection status, the study combined high-throughput TCR immunosequencing, statistical association of individual TCRs with disease status, and machine learning. In a later analysis, previously published TCR beta repertoires from several hundred donors were re-analyzed and high-resolution HLA genotyping was added so that TCR occurrence patterns could be studied. The later analysis used no new phenotypic data to find candidate immune exposures, relying instead on TCR beta sequences and their occurrence across donors. An earlier analysis of approximately 500 of the donors applied high-throughput TCR beta sequencing to assess whether each TCR beta V gene segment acted as functional or pseudogenic. Alongside the repertoire data, information on donor age, sex, ethnicity and CMV serostatus was compiled. In a later genetic analysis, genome-wide SNP genotypes for about 55% of the roughly 700 donors were used, and that subset was treated as a discovery cohort. Every discovery cohort repertoire had been produced on one sequencing platform. Class I and class II HLA loci were covered by the typing at four-digit resolution. The number of typed donors differed by locus: roughly 620-640 for A, B, C, DRB1 and DQB1; 522 for DQA1; around 610 for DPA1; and about 470 for DPB1. About five DR-DQ haplotypes were treated as single units for association and clustering because of strong linkage in the cohort. Among 300 to 500 genotyped donors of the cohort, an average of about 220,000 unique TCR beta nucleotide sequences was sequenced per donor, of which about 19% were non-productive.

Results and caveats for the whole study, not just this receptor: A later analysis found that most CMV-associated TCR beta chains appeared HLA-restricted, with HLA associations seemingly driven largely by CMV exposure. HLA typing was unavailable for some donors at each locus, so association tests used only the typed subset. In a later analysis, several top co-occurrence clusters were reported to appear linked to parvovirus B19, influenza, CMV and Epstein-Barr virus. In this cohort, only TCR beta chains were sequenced, and detectable features were limited by the absence of alpha or paired-chain data. Assigning TCR associations to individual alleles was difficult when HLA alleles, especially DR and DQ, strongly co-occurred. According to a later genetic analysis, donors in an Asian-associated ancestry cluster had fewer N-insertions in productive TCRs than the approximately 650-donor mean. A total of some 180 TCR beta chains were listed by the study as associated with cytomegalovirus. A later analysis associated roughly 17,000 TCR beta sequences with specific HLA alleles at a false discovery rate of 0.05. A further reported finding was that TCR beta sequences accurately predicted the HLA-A and HLA-B alleles for most subjects in the first cohort. Broadly in line with IMGT annotations, most TCR beta V segments showed up in productive rearrangements about 87% or about 30% of the time in an earlier analysis of under 700 of the donors. A later analysis found that TCR association rates varied across HLA loci, with DRB1 alleles showing the most associated TCRs and HLA-C alleles the fewest. Correlated functional status among segregating V segments might be attributable to linkage disequilibrium, but an unknown experimental factor could not be ruled out. The classifier was reported to diagnose cytomegalovirus status with high specificity and sensitivity in both the original and validation cohorts. A cluster of highly shared sequence variants was judged likely to represent a technical artifact of the sequencing pipeline. According to the authors, the approach could potentially be generalized to other disease states and immunological phenotypes. Because counts were too low, 15 to 20 rarely observed V segments, including chromosome 9 orphons, were excluded from the earlier analysis of around 590 of the donors. In a later analysis, HLA-associated TCR beta chains were found to be more clonally expanded and to have lower generation probabilities than equally common non-associated chains. A few of the identified cytomegalovirus-associated TCR beta chains were confirmed in vitro to be specific for cytomegalovirus antigens. Roughly uniform sequencing depth across donors was assumed in presence/absence analyses, although this assumption may not hold. The only immune exposure information available for the cohort was CMV serostatus. V-gene and J-gene trimming of TCR beta chains was associated with a missense DCLRE1C variant in a later genetic analysis, and the association was replicated in an independent cohort. Most TCR sequences were observed very rarely across donors, whereas some public TCRs were present in many individuals.

The cohort was made up of 650 to 700 healthy bone marrow donors. At the time of sampling, all cohort members were nominally healthy, though unrecorded immune exposures were likely present. The donor tested CMV seronegative, placing the donor among the approximately 360 seronegative members of the cohort. A peripheral blood sample was collected from each donor, and TCR beta sequencing was performed on peripheral blood mononuclear cells. Genomic DNA was extracted from the blood cell samples with the Qiagen DNeasy Blood Extraction Kit. As to this clone: This receptor's antigen is unknown.

The library was built by means of the immunoSEQ multiplex PCR assay. The multiplex PCR relied on a mix of 60 forward primers for TCR Vbeta segments and 13 reverse primers for TCR Jbeta segments. Amplification of the CDR3 region of rearranged TCR beta genes was performed with a multiplex PCR assay on genomic DNA. On the Illumina HiSeq System, the amplified TCR beta libraries were sequenced as 87-base-pair reads. Per the original workflow: A later analysis counted approximately 84 million unique TCR beta chains across the 666 repertoires, and roughly 9.9 million of these chains were shared by at least two donors. To remove PCR and sequencing errors, raw reads were error-corrected and collapsed into unique sequences using a nearest-neighbor algorithm that merged closely related sequences. CDR3 sequences were aligned to IMGT reference sequences to assign V, D and J gene segments. For a sequence to be retained, at least a six-nucleotide match to both a V gene segment and a J gene segment was required. Rearrangements were called productive when the CDR3 lacked stop codons and stayed in frame with V and J; all others were non-productive. CDR3 was defined by IMGT convention, running from the second conserved V-encoded cysteine to the conserved J-encoded phenylalanine. Sequences without an unambiguous match to a single V gene segment were excluded from the earlier analysis of several hundred of the donors. In an earlier analysis of several hundred of the donors, a V segment was called functional when productive rearrangements were above 56.7%, and segregating when the standard deviation between donors exceeded 5%. A statistical classification framework was built to diagnose cytomegalovirus status from the catalog of TCR beta chain sequences. In a later analysis, V and J genes were assigned by comparing TCR nucleotide sequences against IMGT/GENE-DB human TR gene sequences. Using the TCRdist pipeline, a later analysis assigned CDR3 sequences along with most-parsimonious VDJ recombination scenarios. In a later analysis, each TCR beta chain was defined by its CDR3 amino acid sequence together with its V-gene family, and reads without a unique V-gene family were excluded. In a later analysis, 550 to 650 highly shared, low-generation-probability nucleotide sequences were removed to address suspected cross-contamination and a sequencing artifact. For each public chain, a later analysis derived a clonal expansion index from normalized ranks of inferred template counts within each repertoire. In a later analysis, generation probabilities were computed using a VDJ recombination model fitted to out-of-frame rearrangements, and the results were checked against IGoR. In a later analysis, hypergeometric tests were used to score TCR-TCR, TCR-HLA and TCR-CMV co-occurrence, with a repertoire-size bias correction applied to TCR pairs. A later analysis estimated false discovery rates by permuting HLA or CMV assignments 20 times. In a later analysis, co-occurring TCRs were grouped with DBSCAN, and TCRdist sequence similarity was added when clustering was performed within HLA-allele-positive subsets. For co-occurrence clustering, repertoires with fewer than 30,000 or more than 120,000 public chains were excluded, along with five repertoires with anomalous nucleotide sharing. TCRdb's version of the immuneACCESS table is confined to in-frame rearrangements and falls short of the full clone set. An unresolved V gene accounts for under half of the shortfall where checked; the remainder is of unknown origin. Clonal size and the V and J genes are those of that table, whereas D and trimming came from the DNA. The sample table gives tens of thousands of clones. Roughly 2% of the sample lies in the top ten.

The clonotype comes from a woman in her late teens or twenties in good health and CMV-seronegative. The sequencing sample was made of PBMCs.

The DNA sequence is given as TGCGCCAGCAGCCTACGGACAGGGGACGGAAGCAATCAGCCCCAGCATTTT. The resulting protein is CASSLRTGDGSNQPQHF. The V and J segments used are TRBV4-1 and TRBJ1-5; TRBD1 lines up with 9 middle nucleotides. Here V drops 4 bases and J drops 1 base, and the junction holds 8 bases not matched to any gene. Taken from the germline V gene, the CDR1 and CDR2 loops are MGHRA and YSYEKL. The CDR3 starts with the cysteine, ends with the phenylalanine, and has 17 residues. Just the 51-base CDR3 DNA is kept, in frame starting at base 1.